This TCR beta chain was recorded in a study of CD8+ T cells in alopecia areata. Turning to the study itself: Skin was taken from approximately 6-12-month-old C3H/HeJ graft donors that had spontaneous alopecia and grafted onto roughly 7-11-week-old female C3H/HeJ mice.

Germline CDR1 and CDR2: NSHNY and SYGAGN. This CDR3 has 14 amino acids. Extracted RNA was reverse transcribed, and the resulting cDNA served as sequencing template. The table came from immunoSEQ multiplex PCR; TCRdb's copy has only in-frame clones and leaves some out. This repertoire holds about 1,300 clones, and none appear only once. Many counts were recorded for this clone. Its cognate antigen is unknown. Here the gene names and germline are mouse. The read gets to within 4 residues of the CDR3 end, and the germline J gene fills in the rest. Distinct nucleotide sequences in the sample also encode this CDR3. Study observations and caveats: Affected scalp, especially in alopecia totalis/universalis, had a higher clonality than normal scalp did.

This TCR was sampled from a C3H/HeJ mouse with alopecia areata. This strain's MHC haplotype is H2-k. What was sequenced was lesional skin. V usage is TRBV13-1 and J usage is TRBJ1-1, with a possible D match to TRBD1 (5 bases). CDR3 bases read: TGTGCCAGCAGTGAAGGCCTGGGGGGGAGA. Its protein is CASSEGLGGR. In full, the CDR3 reads CASSEGLGGREVFF.